This T cell receptor (beta chain) was captured by sequencing in a study of CD8 T cells in ankylosing spondylitis. Germline loops: CDR1 SGHAT, CDR2 FQDESV (reference sequence). V trimming: 5 bases; J trimming: 4 bases; junction bases outside the gene matches: 6. This CDR3 has 15 amino acids. Points on this clonotype: Antigen unknown.

Study observations and caveats: Clones linked with disease were CD8+ and fairly uncommon in the peripheral blood. Reportedly, significant enrichment of disease-linked clones occurred in matched ankylosing spondylitis synovial fluid. A motif of eight highly homologous TCR beta variants was seen as apparently characteristic of ankylosing spondylitis blood.

TCRdb processed the 5' RACE reads anew with MiXCR; each CDR3 protein has one entry. The sample contains 250,000 to 300,000 distinct CDR3 sequences, about 19% of which appear only once. The rearrangement joins TRBV11-1 to TRBJ2-1; 9 bases line up with TRBD1. The clonotype comes from a male donor with ankylosing spondylitis or in good health (not recorded which). Sequenced sample: blood, either unsorted or a sorted T cell fraction (not recorded which). Here the CDR3 DNA reads TGTGCCAGCAGCAAAGGACAGGGGAAGTACAATGAGCAGTTCTTC. Protein sequence: CASSKGQGKYNEQFF.